Below are 3 T cell receptor beta chains sequenced from a single sample in a study of regulatory T cells in long-lasting Graves disease. Time point noted: newly diagnosed GD, antithyroid drugs for less than 3 months. Following extraction of RNA from PBMCs, that RNA was used to make the TCR library. Combining iRepertoire HTBI primers with Arm-PCR of CDR3 regions, the authors built TCR beta libraries. One entry per CDR3 protein results from TCRdb running MiXCR on the multiplex PCR reads. The table lists around 470,000 distinct CDR3 sequences, 14% of them singletons, with around a sixth in the top ten. The same data also contributed to another study, on T cells in Graves' hyperthyroidism and ophthalmopathy.

Material: peripheral blood mononuclear cells (PBMCs), obtained at new diagnosis, from a patient treated with antithyroid drugs. These receptors were taken from a woman aged 45-59 years with Graves disease.

This clonotype was recorded at least ten times. The J gene is TRBJ2-7, the V gene TRBV11-2; the D is unclear. The germline V and J ends were trimmed by 5 bases and 5 bases, with 10 bases remaining between them. Germline V gene sequence: CDR1 SGHAT, CDR2 FQNNGV. This CDR3 spans 12 amino acids. The CDR3 loop reads CASSGDRNEQYF. The CDR3, as DNA: TGTGCCAGCAGCGGAGACCGTAACGAGCAGTACTTC.

This clonotype turned up a few times. In nucleotides, the CDR3 is TGTGCCAGCAGCGAAGGGGCAACCGTTTCCGACACTGAAGCTTTCTTT. Protein: CASSEGATVSDTEAFF. The chain carries TRBV9 and TRBJ1-1; a possible D gene is TRBD1 (5 bases). The V and J ends lost 3 bases and 3 bases respectively, with 18 bases between them. The CDR3 spans 16 residues. The germline CDR1 and CDR2 sequences are SGDLS and YYNGEE.

The chain joins TRBV25-1 to TRBJ2-5; D not resolved. V lost 2 bases to trimming and J lost 0 bases, with 13 bases between them. Germline V gene sequence: CDR1 MGHDK, CDR2 SYGVNS. The length of the CDR3 is 16 residues. CDR3: CASSEGNEAYQETQYF. In DNA form, the CDR3 reads TGTGCCAGCAGTGAAGGAAACGAGGCGTACCAAGAGACCCAGTACTTC.